This T cell receptor (beta chain) emerged from a study of technical replicates of blood from a handful of donors. TCRdb's copy holds only in-frame clones and misses some; the assay was immunoSEQ multiplex PCR. The table has around 78,000 clones, 90% to 95% seen once. J was trimmed by 3 bases and V by 5 bases; bases with no gene match: 16. The CDR3 is 18 residues long. Germline assignment: CDR1 MGHDK and CDR2 SYGVNS. Sequenced: T cells isolated from PBMCs. This receptor was taken from a human donor in good health. V usage is TRBV25-1 and J usage is TRBJ2-5; 9 bases map to TRBD1. DNA of the CDR3: TGTGCCAGCAGTCCCCCAACATCGGACAGGGGTCCCAAAGAGACCCAGTACTTC. Its protein product is CASSPPTSDRGPKETQYF.